This T cell receptor beta chain was documented in a study of naive and memory T cell subsets (dated by TCRdb to the late 2010s). As for the study more broadly: The figure summarizing the skin biopsy and whole blood samples listed some 10 blood donors, 7 tuberculin skin test biopsies and 3 saline control biopsies. PCR2 was typically performed as a SYBR Green qPCR that was stopped at a set threshold, although end-point PCR (roughly 6 cycles) could be used instead for low-input samples. The full study reports these points: The RNA-based method was acknowledged to be potentially sensitive to changes in TCR transcripts with T cell activation and differentiation.

Trimmed from V: 2 bases; trimmed from J: 0 bases; junction bases lacking a gene match: 10. The cysteine opens and the phenylalanine closes a CDR3 of 17 amino acids. CDR3 DNA is the only sequence kept; it has 51 bases, read in frame from the first base. For CDR1 and CDR2, the germline V gene lists SGHVS and FQNEAQ. A robust, sensitive protocol for the amplification, sequencing and analysis of TCRs was described in the study, in which 3' ligation of a UMI-containing oligonucleotide to TCR cDNA was used. For whole blood analysis, more than 2 ml of peripheral blood was collected from healthy adult volunteers into Tempus tubes, and RNA was extracted following the manufacturer's instructions. Total RNA was used without cell sorting and was treated with RQ1 DNase before reverse transcription, with a target input of 1 to 1000 ng. Libraries were prepared from skin biopsies and whole blood to test how robust the pipeline was in samples where T cells are a minority population.

The receptor library was made with UMI-ligation and nested PCR. The ligated cDNA was amplified in four rounds of PCR with nested alpha and beta constant region primers together with the SP2 primer. TCR RNA was reverse transcribed with SuperScript IV using alpha and beta constant region primers for the blood and skin samples. An oligonucleotide carrying the Illumina SP2 primer and a UMI was ligated to the 3' end of the cDNA by means of T4 RNA ligase 1. To prevent hairpin formation, the 12-nucleotide UMI was made up of two random hexamers with an eight-base spacer between them. TCR alpha and beta chain libraries were processed separately from the second PCR onward, with dual indexing for multiplexing. After pooling, the indexed libraries were analyzed by capillary electrophoresis and sequenced on either an Illumina MiSeq or NextSeq. PhiX DNA at roughly 4.5-8% was added to the libraries to raise base diversity and improve cluster recognition. On the study's bioinformatics: Demultiplexor extracted UMIs from read 2, combined them with read 1 TCR sequence, and split reads by sample indices. Decombinator identified V and J genes and V-J junctions and gave each TCR a five-part identifier that included V and J deletions. Collapsinator relied on UMIs to correct both sequencing errors and PCR amplification heterogeneity, producing a UMI-based abundance for each TCR. CDR3Translator turned identifiers into nucleotide sequence, translated the nucleotide sequence into amino acids, and pulled out CDR3 regions based on terminal motifs. Error-corrected counts of alpha and beta TCRs from blood and skin were compared after being normalized to the amount of input RNA. In TCRdb, the public reads were trimmed at Q25 with fastp and aligned with MiXCR, with productive beta chains retained. Rows matching on CDR3 protein sequence are summarized as one entry with the most common DNA and genes. The V and J calls come from TCRdb's annotation, not from the publication. This sample is represented by about 25,000 distinct CDR3 sequences; over 4% of them were singletons. 6% to 9.5% of the sample belongs to the ten largest clones.

This clonotype was detected ten times or more. Its target antigen remains unknown. No clone much larger than this one lies a single base away; base qualities are absent. The rearranged chain carries TRBV7-8 and TRBJ2-7, with 7 junctional bases fitting TRBD1. The sequence was obtained from an adult in good health. The sequencing input was blood. The CDR3 sequence is CASSLRRSGQYSYEQYF. DNA sequence: TGTGCCAGCAGCTTACGAAGATCGGGACAGTACTCCTACGAGCAGTACTTC.